This T cell receptor (beta chain) came from a study of CD8 T cells in Susac syndrome. About the study: There were about 6 sequenced Susac syndrome patients with active disease and roughly 8 in remission.

Points from the study as a whole: Susac-specific public clones found in total CD8+ repertoires numbered 15 to 20, and those in CD8+ TEMRA repertoires numbered about 5. The peak of CD8+ clonal expansion in Susac was seen in TEMRA cells and active patients.

The germline gives CDR1 MNHNS, CDR2 SASEGT. There are 11 residues in the CDR3. With respect to this clonotype: The antigen is not known.

A quantity of roughly 0.5 to 1 ug RNA underwent reverse transcription using random hexamers. One entry per CDR3 protein results from TCRdb running MiXCR on the immunoSEQ multiplex PCR reads. Of 80,000 or so distinct CDR3 sequences detected, roughly 94% appear once; the ten largest clones hold about 0.5%. This TCR came from a human donor with Susac syndrome. The J gene is TRBJ2-3, the V gene TRBV6-1, with D uncertain. The sequenced sample consisted of CD8+ T cells from PBMCs. CDR3: CGAAGRDTQYF. CDR3 bases: TGTGGCGCAGCTGGAAGGGATACGCAGTATTTT.